Listed below are T cell receptor beta chains from one sample, sequenced in a study of T cells in Graves' hyperthyroidism and ophthalmopathy. MiXCR was run by TCRdb on the multiplex PCR reads, yielding one entry per CDR3 protein. The table shows around 450,000 distinct CDR3 sequences, with more than 15% occurring only once. The sample taken for sequencing was blood. Every receptor here comes from a woman under 30 with Graves' hyperthyroidism. The CDR3 runs from the conserved cysteine through the conserved F or W. A D gene is named only where the DNA matches it firmly. Clone size is stated in some rows and not others, as once, few, many or a class when expanded.

j_call clone_size cdr3_length d_call v_call cdr3_nt cdr3_aa
TRBJ2-3 many 14 . TRBV9 TGTGCCAGCAGCGCCGGGGAGCGTCCAGATACGCAGTATTTT CASSAGERPDTQYF
TRBJ1-3 . 16 TRBD1 TRBV7-3 TGTGCCAGCAGCCCCGGAGGGACAGGGGGCGGAAACACCATATATTTT CASSPGGTGGGNTIYF
TRBJ2-4 many 13 TRBD1 TRBV12-3/TRBV12-4 TGTGCCAGCAGTTTAGTAGACAGGGGGGTTCAGTACTTC CASSLVDRGVQYF
TRBJ1-1 many 15 TRBD1 TRBV5-1 TGCGCCAGCAGCTCCAGGGGGGGAGGGTTCCCTGAAGCTTTCTTT CASSSRGGGFPEAFF
TRBJ2-2 few 14 TRBD2 TRBV2 TGTGCCAGCAAGAGCGGGGGATCCACCGGGGAGCTGTTTTTT CASKSGGSTGELFF
TRBJ1-4 many 14 . TRBV12-3/TRBV12-4 TGTGCCAGCAGTTCGGGTTACAGAACGTCGAAACTGTTTTTT CASSSGYRTSKLFF
TRBJ2-1 many 16 . TRBV18 TGTGCCAGCTCACCGTACGGAGACACCCTATACAATGAGCAGTTCTTC CASSPYGDTLYNEQFF
TRBJ2-1 . 15 . TRBV6-1 TGTGCCAGCAGTAATACGGGAGTAGAAGGCAATGAGCAGTTCTTC CASSNTGVEGNEQFF
TRBJ2-5 few 17 . TRBV6-2/TRBV6-3 TGTGCCAGCAGCCCTCCCTACAGCCGGGCGGGCAGAGAGACCCAGTACTTC CASSPPYSRAGRETQYF
TRBJ2-7 . 13 . TRBV15 TGTGCCACCAGCAGCCAACCCGACTACGAGCAGTACTTC CATSSQPDYEQYF
TRBJ1-4 many 16 . TRBV5-1 TGCGCCAGCAGCTTAAACCGGGGTTGGGCTAATGAAAAACTGTTTTTT CASSLNRGWANEKLFF